This T cell receptor (beta chain) comes out of a study of shared clonotypes between healthy human individuals. Unmatched junction bases numbered 5, after V lost 4 bases and J lost 5 bases. This CDR3 region has 13 residues. Germline CDR1 and CDR2: SGHRS and YFSETQ. This clone was seen a handful of times. The antigen remains unidentified. Sequencing used immunoSEQ multiplex PCR; TCRdb keeps in-frame clones, though not all of them. This sample has some 1 million clones; about 75% occur once, and the top ten carry 1.2% to 1.5%. Study findings and constraints: Naive subsets generally exceeded memory subsets in estimated richness.

This chain uses TRBV5-1 with TRBJ1-1; 7 bases are shared with TRBD1. Sequenced: memory CD4+ T cells sorted from blood. Stated subset: CD45RA-negative fraction. This receptor was identified in a man younger than 35 in good health. In DNA, the CDR3 is TGCGCCAGCAGCCCCACAGGGGCGACTGAAGCTTTCTTT. Translated: CASSPTGATEAFF.